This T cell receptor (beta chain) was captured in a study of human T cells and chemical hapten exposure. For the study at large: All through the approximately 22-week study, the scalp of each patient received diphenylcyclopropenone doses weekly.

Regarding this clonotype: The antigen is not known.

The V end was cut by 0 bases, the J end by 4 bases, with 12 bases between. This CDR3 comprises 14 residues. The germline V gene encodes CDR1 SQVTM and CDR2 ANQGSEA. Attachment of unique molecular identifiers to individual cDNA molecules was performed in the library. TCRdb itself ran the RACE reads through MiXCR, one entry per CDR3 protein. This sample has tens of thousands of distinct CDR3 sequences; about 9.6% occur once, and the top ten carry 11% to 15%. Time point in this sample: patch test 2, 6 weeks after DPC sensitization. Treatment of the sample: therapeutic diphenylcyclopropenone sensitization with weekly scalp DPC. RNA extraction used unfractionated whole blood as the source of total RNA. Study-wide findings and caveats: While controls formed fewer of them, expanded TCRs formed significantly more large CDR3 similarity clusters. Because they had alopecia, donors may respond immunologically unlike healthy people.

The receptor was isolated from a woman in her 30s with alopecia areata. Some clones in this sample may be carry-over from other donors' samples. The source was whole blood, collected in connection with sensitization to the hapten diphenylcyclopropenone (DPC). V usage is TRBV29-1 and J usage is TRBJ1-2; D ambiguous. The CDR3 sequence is CSVEDRAGGYGYTF. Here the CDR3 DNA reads TGCAGCGTTGAAGATCGGGCGGGAGGCTATGGCTACACCTTC. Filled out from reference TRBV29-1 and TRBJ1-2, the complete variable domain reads SAVISQKPSRDICQRGTSLTIQCQVDSQVTMMFWYRQQPGQSLTLIATANQGSEATYESGFVIDKFPISRPNLTFSTLTVSNMSPEDSSIYLCSVEDRAGGYGYTFGSGTRLTVV.